This paragraph covers one TCR beta chain sequence. Trimming stripped 1 base from V and 7 bases from J, with 17 bases between. This CDR3 has 15 residues. The germline V gene has CDR1 MNHNS and CDR2 SASEGT. This record belongs to a study of blood T cell repertoires in COVID-19. As for the study in general: Sites in the United States, Italy and Spain provided acute and convalescent COVID-19 samples. Nucleic acid was either cDNA or gDNA, and it came from T cells, B-cell-depleted T cells, or PBMCs.

Authors' data handling: Estimates of nucleated cell counts were drawn from the amplification of reference gene primers. TCRdb's table, derived via immunoSEQ multiplex PCR, lists solely in-frame clones and lacks some. V, J and clone size reflect that table, while D and trimming were determined from the DNA. The table has about 68,000 clones, about 83% seen once. This chain joins TRBV6-1 and TRBJ2-7, with D perhaps TRBD2 (5 bases). The receptor was isolated from a man at least 80 years old with acute or convalescent COVID-19. The specimen sequenced was peripheral blood. DNA of the CDR3: TGTGCCAGCAGTGAAGTGAGGGAGTCCCCGGGGGAGCAGTACTTC. It encodes CASSEVRESPGEQYF.